This T cell receptor beta chain was obtained from a study of patients and donors after allogeneic stem cell transplantation. Each CDR3 protein gets one entry after TCRdb re-called the RT-PCR reads with MiXCR. The profile shows approximately 90,000 distinct CDR3 sequences, approximately 5% of them singletons. Germline lookup yields CDR1 LGHNA and CDR2 YNFKEQ. V was cut by 0 bases and J by 4 bases, with 9 bases left in between. The CDR3 contains 14 residues. This clonotype has only a few counts. With a much larger clone just one base away, this may be a read error. The sequence derives from a human donor who was either an allogeneic HSCT recipient or a stem cell or donor lymphocyte infusion donor (not recorded which). It is not recorded whose cells these are; they may come from a transplant donor. This chain uses TRBV4-2 with TRBJ1-1; D is uncertain. The sample was blood, either unsorted or a sorted T cell fraction (not recorded which). CDR3 in amino acids: CASSQELLSTEAFF. DNA for the CDR3: TGTGCCAGCAGCCAAGAATTATTAAGCACTGAAGCTTTCTTT.